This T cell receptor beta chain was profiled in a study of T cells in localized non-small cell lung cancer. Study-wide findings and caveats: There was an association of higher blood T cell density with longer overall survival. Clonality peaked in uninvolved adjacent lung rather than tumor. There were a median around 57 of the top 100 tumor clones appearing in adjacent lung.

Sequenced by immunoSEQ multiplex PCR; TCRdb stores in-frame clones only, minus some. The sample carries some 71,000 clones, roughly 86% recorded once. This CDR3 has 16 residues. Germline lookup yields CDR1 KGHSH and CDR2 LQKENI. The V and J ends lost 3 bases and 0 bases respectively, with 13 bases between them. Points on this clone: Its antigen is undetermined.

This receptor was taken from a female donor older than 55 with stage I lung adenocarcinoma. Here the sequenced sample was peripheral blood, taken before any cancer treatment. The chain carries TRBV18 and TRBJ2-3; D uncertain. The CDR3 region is CASSPTAIPSTDTQYF. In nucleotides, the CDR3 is TGTGCCAGCTCACCGACTGCCATCCCTAGCACAGATACGCAGTATTTT.